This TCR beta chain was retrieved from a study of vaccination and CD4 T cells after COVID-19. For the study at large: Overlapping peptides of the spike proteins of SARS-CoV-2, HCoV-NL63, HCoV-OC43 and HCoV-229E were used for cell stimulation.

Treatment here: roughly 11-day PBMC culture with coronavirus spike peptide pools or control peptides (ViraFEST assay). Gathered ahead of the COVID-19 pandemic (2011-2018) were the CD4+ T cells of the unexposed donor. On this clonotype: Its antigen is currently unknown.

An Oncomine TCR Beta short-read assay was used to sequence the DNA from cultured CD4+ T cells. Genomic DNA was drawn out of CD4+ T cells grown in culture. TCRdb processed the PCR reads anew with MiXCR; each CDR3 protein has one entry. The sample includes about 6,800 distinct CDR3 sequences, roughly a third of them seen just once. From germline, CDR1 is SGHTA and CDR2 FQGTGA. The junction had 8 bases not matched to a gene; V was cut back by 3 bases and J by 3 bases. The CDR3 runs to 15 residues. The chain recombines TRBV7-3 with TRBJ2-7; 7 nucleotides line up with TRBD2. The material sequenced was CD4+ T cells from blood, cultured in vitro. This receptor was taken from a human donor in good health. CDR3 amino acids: CASSLMSGTLYEQYF. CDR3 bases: TGTGCCAGCAGCTTGATGAGCGGGACCCTCTACGAGCAGTACTTC. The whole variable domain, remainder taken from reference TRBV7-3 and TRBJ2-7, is GAGVSQTPSNKVTEKGKYVELRCDPISGHTALYWYRQSLGQGPEFLIYFQGTGAADDSGLPNDRFFAVRPEGSVSTLKIQRTERGDSAVYLCASSLMSGTLYEQYFGPGTRLTVT.